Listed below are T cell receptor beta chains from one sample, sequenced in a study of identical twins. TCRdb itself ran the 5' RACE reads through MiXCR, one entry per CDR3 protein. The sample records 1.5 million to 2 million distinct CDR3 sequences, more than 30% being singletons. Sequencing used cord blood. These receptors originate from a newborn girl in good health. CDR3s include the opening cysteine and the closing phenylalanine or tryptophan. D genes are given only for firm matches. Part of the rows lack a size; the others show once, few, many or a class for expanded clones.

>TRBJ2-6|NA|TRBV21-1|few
TGTGCCAGCAGCCTTACAGGGGCCCTCTTTGGGGCCAACGTCCTGACTTTC
CASSLTGALFGANVLTF
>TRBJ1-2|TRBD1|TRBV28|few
TGTGCCAGCAGTTTCCTCCCTCGACAGGGAAAGGGTGGCTACACCTTC
CASSFLPRQGKGGYTF
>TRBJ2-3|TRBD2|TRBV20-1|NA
TGCAGTAGTCCGGTGGGTTGGGGACTAGTGGCTGATACGCAGTATTTT
CSSPVGWGLVADTQYF
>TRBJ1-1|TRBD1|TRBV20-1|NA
TGCAGTGCTAGGAAGGACAGGGCGAACACTGAAGCTTTCTTT
CSARKDRANTEAFF
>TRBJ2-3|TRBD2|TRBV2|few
TGTGCCAGCACCTTTATAGCGGGGGGCGCAGATACGCAGTATTTT
CASTFIAGGADTQYF
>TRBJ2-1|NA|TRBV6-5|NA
TGTGCCCGATACAATGAGCAGTTCTTC
CARYNEQFF
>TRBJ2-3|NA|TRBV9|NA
TGTGCCAGCAGCGTGGGACTCCAAGGTACAGATACGCAGTATTTT
CASSVGLQGTDTQYF
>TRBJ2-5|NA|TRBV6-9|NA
TGTGCCAACAGTTATGGGTCCGGGACTCCACAGTACTTC
CANSYGSGTPQYF
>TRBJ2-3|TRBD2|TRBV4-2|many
TGTGCCAGCAGCCAGGTAGCGGGAGGGCCCACAGATACGCAGTATTTT
CASSQVAGGPTDTQYF
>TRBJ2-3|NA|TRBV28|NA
TGTGCCAGTTGGCCACTGGCGCGGGGTACAGATACGCAGTATTTT
CASWPLARGTDTQYF
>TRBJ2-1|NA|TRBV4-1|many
TGCGCCAGCAGCCACCCGCTTAGGAATGAGCAGTTCTTC
CASSHPLRNEQFF
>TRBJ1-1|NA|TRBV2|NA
TGTGCCAGCAAGAGGGGCTTTGCTTTCTTT
CASKRGFAFF
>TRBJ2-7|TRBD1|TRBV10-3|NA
TGTGCCATCAGTCGGACAGGTCTCTACGAGCAGTACTTC
CAISRTGLYEQYF
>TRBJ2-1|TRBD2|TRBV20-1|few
TGCAGTGCTAGCTCCCAAGCGGGGGGTTACAATGAGCAGTTCTTC
CSASSQAGGYNEQFF
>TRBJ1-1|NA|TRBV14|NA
TGTGCCAGCAGCCAAGATGGGGGGCGAGCTTTCTTT
CASSQDGGRAFF
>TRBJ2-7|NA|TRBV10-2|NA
TGCGCCAGCAGTTACTATTATTTAGGGGCTGGTGGTGAGCAGTACTTC
CASSYYYLGAGGEQYF
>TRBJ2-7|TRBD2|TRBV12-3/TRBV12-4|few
TGTGCCAGCAGTTTACGGGCTAGCGGGAGACTCGAGCAGTACTTC
CASSLRASGRLEQYF
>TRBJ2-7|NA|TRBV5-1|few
TGCGCCAGCAGCCAGGACGGGGAATACGAGCAGTACTTC
CASSQDGEYEQYF